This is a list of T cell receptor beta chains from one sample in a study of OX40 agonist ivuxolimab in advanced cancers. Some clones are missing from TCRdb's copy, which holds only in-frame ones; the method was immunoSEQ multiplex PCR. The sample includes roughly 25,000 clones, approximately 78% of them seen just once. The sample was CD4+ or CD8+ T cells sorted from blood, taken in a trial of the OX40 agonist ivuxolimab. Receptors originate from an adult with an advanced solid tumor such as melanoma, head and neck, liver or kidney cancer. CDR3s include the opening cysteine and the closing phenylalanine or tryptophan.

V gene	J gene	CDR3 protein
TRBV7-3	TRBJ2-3	CASSPGGQGTDTQYF
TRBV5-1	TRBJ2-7	CASSQGPGEANEQYF
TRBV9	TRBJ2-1	CASSVAGQSSYNEQFF
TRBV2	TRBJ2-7	CASRSLSGQSYEQYF
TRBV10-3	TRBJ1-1	CAISRPGAGAFF
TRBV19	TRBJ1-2	CASSAANYGYTF
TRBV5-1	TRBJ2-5	CASSLAGTSRETQYF
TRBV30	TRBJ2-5	CACRPQETQYF
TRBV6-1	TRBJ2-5	CASRRLAGSQETQYF
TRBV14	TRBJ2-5	CASSQNGETQYF
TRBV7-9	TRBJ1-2	CASSLVRGSGGYTF
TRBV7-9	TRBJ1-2	CASSFGRTDNRGYTF
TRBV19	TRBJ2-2	CASSGSRALSTGELFF
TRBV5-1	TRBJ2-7	CASSRPDYEQYF
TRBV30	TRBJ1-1	CAWSVRGYDTEAFF
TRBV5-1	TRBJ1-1	CASSLERPWGTEAFF
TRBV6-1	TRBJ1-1	CASSEPGGRANTEAFF
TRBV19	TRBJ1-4	CASSDGSDEKLFF
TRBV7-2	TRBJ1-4	CASSFRPNGREKLFF
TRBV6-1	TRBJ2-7	CASSEASARTGNSYEQYF
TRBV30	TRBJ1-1	CAWQRAGGNTEAFF
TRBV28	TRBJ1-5	CASSLGTNQPQHF
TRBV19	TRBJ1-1	CASIGQGTEAFF
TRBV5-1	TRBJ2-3	CASSLQASTDTQYF
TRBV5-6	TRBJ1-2	CASRPGQFYGYTF
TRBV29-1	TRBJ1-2	CSVQDGYTF
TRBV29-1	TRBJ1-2	CSAMPQLAYGYTF
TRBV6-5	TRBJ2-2	CASTYGGNTGELFF
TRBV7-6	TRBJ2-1	CASSLGFAGGSNEQFF
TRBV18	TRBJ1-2	CASSLSGIGYGYTF
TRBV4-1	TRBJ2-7	CASSQAGTGGGEQYF
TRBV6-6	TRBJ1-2	CASRPLQGGYTF
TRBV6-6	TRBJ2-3	CASFGRGTFADTQYF
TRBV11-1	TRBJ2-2	CASSPRGGASGTGELFF
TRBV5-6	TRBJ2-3	CASSEEGRGGTDTQYF
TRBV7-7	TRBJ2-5	CASSFYKGQETQYF
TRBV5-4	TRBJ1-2	CASSLADFYGYTF
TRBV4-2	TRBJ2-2	CASSQVLADTGELFF
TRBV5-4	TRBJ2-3	CASSGGQVADTQYF
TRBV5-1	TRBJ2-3	CASSLGERGGTDTQYF
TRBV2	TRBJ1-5	CASSVQGVGNQPQHF
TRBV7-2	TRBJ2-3	CASSFTTADTQYF
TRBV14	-	CASSQDPGRSGYEQYF
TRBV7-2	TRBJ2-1	CASSSQGGHYNEQFF
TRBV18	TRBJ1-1	CASSRGGNTEAFF
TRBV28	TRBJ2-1	CASSPVDSYNEQFF
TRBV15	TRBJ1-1	CATSRGVGNTEAFF